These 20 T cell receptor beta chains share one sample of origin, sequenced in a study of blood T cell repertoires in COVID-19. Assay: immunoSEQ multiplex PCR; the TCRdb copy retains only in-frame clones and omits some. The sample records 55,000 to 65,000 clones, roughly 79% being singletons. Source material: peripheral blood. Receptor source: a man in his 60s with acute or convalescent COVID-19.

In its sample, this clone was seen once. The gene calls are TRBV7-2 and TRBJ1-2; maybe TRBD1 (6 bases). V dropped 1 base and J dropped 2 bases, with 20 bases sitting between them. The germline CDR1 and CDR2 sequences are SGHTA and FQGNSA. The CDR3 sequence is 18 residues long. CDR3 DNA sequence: TGTGCCAGCAGCTTAGTGCTCGCAGGGGAATGGCTCAACTATGGCTACACCTTC. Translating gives CASSLVLAGEWLNYGYTF.

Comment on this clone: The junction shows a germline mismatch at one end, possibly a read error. CDR3 nucleotide sequence: TGTGCCAGCAGTGACTCCGGGACAGGGGGCGGTTATGGCTACACCTTC. Protein: CASSDSGTGGGYGYTF. The chain links TRBV6-6 to TRBJ1-2, with 12 bases that match TRBD1. Germline V gives CDR1 MNHNY, CDR2 SVGAGI (reference sequence). This CDR3 has 16 residues.

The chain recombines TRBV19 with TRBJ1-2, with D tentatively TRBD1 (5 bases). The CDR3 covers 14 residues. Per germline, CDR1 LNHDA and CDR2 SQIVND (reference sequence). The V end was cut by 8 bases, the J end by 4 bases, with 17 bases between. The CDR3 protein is CASHSTDQGYGYTF. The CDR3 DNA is TGTGCCAGTCATTCGACAGACCAAGGCTATGGCTACACCTTC.

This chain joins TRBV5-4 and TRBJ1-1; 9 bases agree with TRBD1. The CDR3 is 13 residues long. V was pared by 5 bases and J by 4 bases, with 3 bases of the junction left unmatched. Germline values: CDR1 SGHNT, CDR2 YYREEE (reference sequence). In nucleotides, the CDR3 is TGTGCCAGCAGAGTGACAGGGGGCACTGAAGCTTTCTTT. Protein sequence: CASRVTGGTEAFF.

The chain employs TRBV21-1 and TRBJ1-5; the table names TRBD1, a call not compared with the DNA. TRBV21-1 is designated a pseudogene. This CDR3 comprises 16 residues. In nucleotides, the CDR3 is TGTGCCAGCAGCAAACTGACACTTGGGCCCGATCAGCCCCAGCATTTT. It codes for CASSKLTLGPDQPQHF.

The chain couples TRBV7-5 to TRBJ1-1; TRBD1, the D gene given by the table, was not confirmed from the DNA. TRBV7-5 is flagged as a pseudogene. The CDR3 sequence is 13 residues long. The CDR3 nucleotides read TGTGTCAGAAGCTTAGGGCAGAACACTGAAGCTTTCTTT. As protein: CVRSLGQNTEAFF.

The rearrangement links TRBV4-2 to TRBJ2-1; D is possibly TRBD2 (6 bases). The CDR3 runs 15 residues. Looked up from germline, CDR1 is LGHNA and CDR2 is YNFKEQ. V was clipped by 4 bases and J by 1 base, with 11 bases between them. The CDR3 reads CASSLPGVSYNEQFF. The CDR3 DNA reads TGTGCCAGCAGCCTTCCGGGGGTTTCCTACAATGAGCAGTTCTTC.

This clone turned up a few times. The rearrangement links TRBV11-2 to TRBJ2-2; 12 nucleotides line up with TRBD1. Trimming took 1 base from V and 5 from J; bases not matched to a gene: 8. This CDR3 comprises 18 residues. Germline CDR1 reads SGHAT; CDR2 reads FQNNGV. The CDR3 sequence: CASSLAPGTGGLTGELFF. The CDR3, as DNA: TGTGCCAGCAGCTTAGCCCCCGGGACAGGGGGCCTAACCGGGGAGCTGTTTTTT.

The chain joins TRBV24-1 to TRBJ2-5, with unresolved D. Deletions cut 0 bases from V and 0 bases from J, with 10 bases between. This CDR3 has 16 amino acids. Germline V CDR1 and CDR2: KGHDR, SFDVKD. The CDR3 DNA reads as TGTGCCACCAGTGATTTGCCTGGGCGTAACCAAGAGACCCAGTACTTC. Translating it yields CATSDLPGRNQETQYF.

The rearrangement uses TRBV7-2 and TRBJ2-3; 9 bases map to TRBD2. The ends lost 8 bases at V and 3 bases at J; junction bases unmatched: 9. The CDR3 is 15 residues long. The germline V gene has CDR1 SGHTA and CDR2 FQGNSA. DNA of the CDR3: TGTGCCAGCGGGTCAGCGGGGGGCCGGACAGATACGCAGTATTTT. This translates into CASGSAGGRTDTQYF.

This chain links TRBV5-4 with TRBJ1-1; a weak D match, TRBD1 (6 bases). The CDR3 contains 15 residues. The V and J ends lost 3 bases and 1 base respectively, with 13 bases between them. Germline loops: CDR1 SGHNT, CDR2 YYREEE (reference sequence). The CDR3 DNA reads TGTGCCAGCAGCTCTCGACAGGCGAGGAACACTGAAGCTTTCTTT. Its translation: CASSSRQARNTEAFF.

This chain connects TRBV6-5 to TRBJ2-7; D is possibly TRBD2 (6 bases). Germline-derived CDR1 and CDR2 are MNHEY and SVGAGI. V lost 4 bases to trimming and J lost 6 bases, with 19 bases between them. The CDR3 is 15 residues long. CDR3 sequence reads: CASSLWRGYRIEQYF. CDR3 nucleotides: TGTGCCAGCAGTTTATGGCGGGGTTACCGGATCGAGCAGTACTTC.

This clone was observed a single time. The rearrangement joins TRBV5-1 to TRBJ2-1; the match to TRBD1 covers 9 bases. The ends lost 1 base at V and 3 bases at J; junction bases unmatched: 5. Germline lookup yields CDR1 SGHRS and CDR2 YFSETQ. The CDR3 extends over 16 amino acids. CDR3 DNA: TGCGCCAGCAGCTTGACTACAGGGGGCTTCTACAATGAGCAGTTCTTC. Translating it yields CASSLTTGGFYNEQFF. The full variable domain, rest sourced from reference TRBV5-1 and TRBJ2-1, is KAGVTQTPRYLIKTRGQQVTLSCSPISGHRSVSWYQQTPGQGLQFLFEYFSETQRNKGNFPGRFSGRQFSNSRSEMNVSTLELGDSALYLCASSLTTGGFYNEQFFGPGTRLTVL.

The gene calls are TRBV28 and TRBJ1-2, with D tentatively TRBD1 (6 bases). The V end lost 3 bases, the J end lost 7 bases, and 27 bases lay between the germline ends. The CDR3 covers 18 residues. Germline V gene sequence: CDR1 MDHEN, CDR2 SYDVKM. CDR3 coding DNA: TGTGCCAGCAGTTTTTCGAGGTGGCAGGGGTCCCACCTTCGTGGCTACACCTTC. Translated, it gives CASSFSRWQGSHLRGYTF.

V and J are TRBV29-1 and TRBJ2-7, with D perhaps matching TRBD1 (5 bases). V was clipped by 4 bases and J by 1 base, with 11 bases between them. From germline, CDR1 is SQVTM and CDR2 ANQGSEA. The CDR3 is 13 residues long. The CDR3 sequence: CSVATDFSYEQYF. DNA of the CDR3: TGCAGCGTTGCGACAGACTTTTCCTACGAGCAGTACTTC.

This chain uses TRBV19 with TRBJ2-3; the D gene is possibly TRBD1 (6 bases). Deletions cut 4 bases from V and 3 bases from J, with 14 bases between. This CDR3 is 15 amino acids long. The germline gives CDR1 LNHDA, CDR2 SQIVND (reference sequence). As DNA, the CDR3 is TGTGCCAGTAGTACACCAGGGGTTGGGACAGATACGCAGTATTTT. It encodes CASSTPGVGTDTQYF.

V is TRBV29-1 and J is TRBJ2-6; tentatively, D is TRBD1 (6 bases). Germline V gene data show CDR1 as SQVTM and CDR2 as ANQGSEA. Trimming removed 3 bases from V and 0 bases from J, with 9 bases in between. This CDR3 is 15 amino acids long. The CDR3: CSVDRTVSGANVLTF. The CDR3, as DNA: TGCAGCGTTGATAGGACAGTCTCTGGGGCCAACGTCCTGACTTTC.

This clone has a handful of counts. The CDR3 sequence is CASSLRGPADTQYF. The CDR3 DNA reads as TGTGCCAGCAGCCTCAGGGGGCCTGCAGATACGCAGTATTTT. The gene calls are TRBV7-2 and TRBJ2-3, with 8 bases fitting TRBD1. Germline V gene lookup returns CDR1 SGHTA and CDR2 FQGNSA. The CDR3 runs 14 residues. V trimming: 5 bases; J trimming: 4 bases; junction bases outside the gene matches: 5.

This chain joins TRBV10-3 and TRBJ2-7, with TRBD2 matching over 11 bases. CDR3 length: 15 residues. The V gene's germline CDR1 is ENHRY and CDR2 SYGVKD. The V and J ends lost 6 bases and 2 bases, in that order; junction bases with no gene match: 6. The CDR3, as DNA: TGTGCCATCAGCAACCTAGCGGGGGGCCCCTACGAGCAGTACTTC. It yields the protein CAISNLAGGPYEQYF.

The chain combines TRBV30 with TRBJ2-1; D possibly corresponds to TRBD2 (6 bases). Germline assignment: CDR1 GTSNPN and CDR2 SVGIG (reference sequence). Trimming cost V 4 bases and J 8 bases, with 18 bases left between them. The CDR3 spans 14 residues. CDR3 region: CAWTLSGLHHEQFF. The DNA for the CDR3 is TGTGCCTGGACGCTCTCGGGACTGCACCATGAGCAGTTCTTC.